A selection of T cell receptor beta chains follows, all from one sample in a study of beta chain features in type 1 diabetes. Method: immunoSEQ multiplex PCR; TCRdb's copy keeps in-frame clones and lacks some. The sample lists 360,000 or so clones, about 20% seen once, with 0.035% to 0.055% in the top ten. The source material was naive CD4+ T cells from blood. These receptors were obtained from a woman in her late teens or twenties in good health. CDR3s include the opening cysteine and the closing phenylalanine or tryptophan. A D gene is named only where the DNA matches it firmly. Only some rows state a clone size, as once, few, many or a class for expanded clones.

j_gene	d_gene	v_gene	abundance	len	CDR3aa	CDR3nt
TRBJ2-5	TRBD2	TRBV10-3	-	15	CAISDIAGGRETQYF	TGTGCCATCAGTGATATAGCGGGAGGACGGGAGACCCAGTACTTC
TRBJ2-7	TRBD2	TRBV7-2	-	14	CASSEPGTSYEQYF	TGTGCCAGCAGCGAACCCGGGACTAGCTACGAGCAGTACTTC
TRBJ1-1	TRBD1	TRBV7-2	few	16	CASSPGQGFSYTEAFF	TGTGCCAGCAGCCCGGGACAGGGATTTTCCTACACTGAAGCTTTCTTT
TRBJ2-1	TRBD1	TRBV28	-	13	CASRRTGSNEQFF	TGTGCCAGCAGACGGACAGGGTCTAATGAGCAGTTCTTC
TRBJ2-7	TRBD1	TRBV18	few	14	CASSPGQETYEQYF	TGTGCCAGCTCACCTGGACAGGAGACCTACGAGCAGTACTTC
TRBJ2-7	-	TRBV6-6	-	15	CASSYWPSAEYEQYF	TGTGCCAGCAGTTACTGGCCTAGCGCTGAATACGAGCAGTACTTC
TRBJ2-2	TRBD2	TRBV5-1	-	17	CASSPDSSGGALKELFF	TGCGCCAGCAGCCCAGATAGTAGCGGGGGGGCCTTGAAGGAGCTGTTTTTT
TRBJ2-1	TRBD2	TRBV29-1	-	14	CSVERARLAREQFF	TGCAGCGTTGAAAGGGCGAGACTAGCCCGAGAGCAGTTCTTC
TRBJ2-1	TRBD2	TRBV7-9	-	16	CASSGSGTSGPNEQFF	TGTGCCAGCAGCGGGTCCGGGACTAGCGGACCCAATGAGCAGTTCTTC
TRBJ2-2	-	TRBV2	few	14	CASSPLRNTGELFF	TGTGCCAGCAGTCCCCTCCGGAACACCGGGGAGCTGTTTTTT
TRBJ1-1	-	TRBV30	-	14	CAWRRGGEGTEAFF	TGTGCCTGGAGGAGGGGGGGAGAGGGCACTGAAGCTTTCTTT
TRBJ1-1	-	TRBV4-2	-	16	CASTPRGGLGDTEAFF	TGTGCCAGCACCCCGCGCGGGGGCCTAGGGGACACTGAAGCTTTCTTT
TRBJ2-3	TRBD1	TRBV30	few	15	CAWTRDRTYTDTQYF	TGTGCCTGGACTAGGGACAGAACCTACACAGATACGCAGTATTTT
TRBJ2-7	-	TRBV5-6	once	12	CASSSYGYEQYF	TGTGCCAGCAGTTCCTACGGCTACGAGCAGTACTTC
TRBJ2-7	TRBD1	TRBV18	-	15	CASSPSGQGIGEQYF	TGTGCCAGCTCACCATCAGGACAGGGGATAGGCGAGCAGTACTTC
TRBJ2-7	-	TRBV2	-	12	CASMDNSYEQYF	TGTGCCAGCATGGACAACTCCTACGAGCAGTACTTC
TRBJ1-2	TRBD1	TRBV18	-	13	CASSPQGAYGYTF	TGTGCCAGCTCACCTCAGGGGGCTTATGGCTACACCTTC
TRBJ1-2	-	TRBV2	-	12	CASTGSRGGYTF	TGTGCCAGCACGGGTTCTAGAGGCGGCTACACCTTC
TRBJ2-7	TRBD1	TRBV29-1	-	14	CSVAGTGVSYEQYF	TGCAGCGTCGCCGGGACAGGGGTTTCCTACGAGCAGTACTTC
TRBJ2-5	TRBD1	TRBV6-5	-	15	CASSPIGQATGVQYF	TGTGCCAGCAGTCCGATCGGACAGGCCACTGGGGTCCAGTACTTC
TRBJ2-3	TRBD2	TRBV12-5	few	14	CATGTSGGGVTQYF	TGTGCTACTGGGACTAGCGGGGGAGGAGTTACGCAGTATTTT
TRBJ2-7	TRBD1	TRBV19	-	17	CASSPGTHSTGAYEQYF	TGTGCCAGTAGTCCGGGGACCCACTCAACAGGGGCCTACGAGCAGTACTTC
TRBJ1-2	TRBD1	TRBV5-1	-	13	CASSPGTGEGYTF	TGCGCCAGCAGCCCAGGGACAGGAGAGGGCTACACCTTC
TRBJ2-7	TRBD2	TRBV7-2	-	16	CASSLAVGGRVHEQYF	TGTGCCAGCAGCTTAGCGGTAGGAGGGAGGGTCCACGAGCAGTACTTC
TRBJ1-1	TRBD1	TRBV9	-	14	CASSPRQGNTEAFF	TGTGCCAGCAGCCCCCGACAGGGGAACACTGAAGCTTTCTTT
TRBJ2-5	TRBD1	TRBV2	-	14	CASSLQGDGETQYF	TGTGCCAGCAGCCTGCAGGGGGACGGAGAGACCCAGTACTTC
TRBJ2-7	-	TRBV6-5	few	13	CASSYGSTYEQYF	TGTGCCAGCAGTTACGGCTCCACCTACGAGCAGTACTTC
TRBJ1-5	-	TRBV18	few	13	CASSNRDNQPQHF	TGTGCCAGCTCAAACAGGGACAATCAGCCCCAGCATTTT
TRBJ2-7	-	TRBV7-9	few	14	CASSLLRGTYEQYF	TGTGCCAGCAGCCTCCTCAGGGGAACCTACGAGCAGTACTTC
TRBJ2-1	-	TRBV27	few	13	CASSLSRYNEQFF	TGTGCCAGCAGTTTATCGAGGTACAATGAGCAGTTCTTC
TRBJ2-2	-	TRBV5-6	-	14	CASSSGDNTGELFF	TGTGCCAGCAGTTCAGGGGACAACACCGGGGAGCTGTTTTTT
TRBJ1-1	-	TRBV30	-	11	CAWSFGTEAFF	TGTGCCTGGAGCTTCGGCACTGAAGCTTTCTTT